These 26 T cell receptor beta chains originate from one sample sequenced in a study of blood T cell repertoires in COVID-19. The repertoire was sequenced with immunoSEQ multiplex PCR; TCRdb's copy has only in-frame clones and lacks some. The sample contains more than 50,000 clones, approximately 90% of which appear only once. The sequenced sample consisted of peripheral blood. The receptors shown here come from a woman aged 40 to 55 with active COVID-19.

The CDR3 loop reads CASSPQSSYNSPLHF. Written as DNA, the CDR3 is TGTGCCAGCAGTCCACAGAGCTCCTATAATTCACCCCTCCACTTT. The chain has TRBV6-5 and TRBJ1-6; D not resolved. V was shortened by 5 bases and J by 0 bases, with 8 bases between the two germline ends. The length of the CDR3 is 15 residues. In germline, CDR1 is MNHEY, CDR2 SVGAGI.

This clone was counted once. The genes are TRBV30 and TRBJ2-2; D possibly corresponds to TRBD2 (5 bases). From germline, CDR1 is GTSNPN and CDR2 SVGIG (reference sequence). The CDR3 has 13 residues. Trimming stripped 1 base from V and 8 bases from J, with 11 bases between. CDR3 in amino acids: CAWSARVGGELFF. CDR3 DNA sequence: TGTGCCTGGAGTGCGAGGGTTGGGGGGGAGCTGTTTTTT.

The chain combines TRBV9 with TRBJ2-3, with D possibly TRBD2 on 5 matching bases. Germline assignment: CDR1 SGDLS and CDR2 YYNGEE. V was trimmed by 0 bases and J by 4 bases, leaving 12 bases between them. The CDR3 loop spans 15 amino acids. CDR3 coding DNA: TGTGCCAGCAGCGTAGTAGGGCTAGCCTCAGATACGCAGTATTTT. As protein: CASSVVGLASDTQYF.

The chain is built from TRBV7-9 and TRBJ1-5; 8 bases match TRBD1. V lost 2 bases to trimming and J lost 6 bases; unmatched junction nucleotides: 9. The CDR3 length is 16 residues. Germline CDR1 SEHNR, CDR2 FQNEAQ (reference sequence). The CDR3 nucleotides are TGTGCCAGCAGCTTAACGTCAGGGGGCTTCGGTCAGCCCCAGCATTTT. Translated: CASSLTSGGFGQPQHF.

The J gene is TRBJ2-2, the V gene TRBV6-6; 8 bases align to TRBD1. CDR1 and CDR2 from the germline V gene are MNHNY and SVGAGI (reference sequence). This CDR3 spans 15 amino acids. With 5 bases clipped from V and 5 bases from J, the junction kept 7 bases outside the gene matches. Here the CDR3 DNA reads TGTGCCAGCAGTCGACAGGGGACGGGTACCGGGGAGCTGTTTTTT. This translates into CASSRQGTGTGELFF.

Regarding this clone: The sample contains more than one DNA sequence encoding this CDR3. This rearrangement joins TRBV7-2 to TRBJ2-5, with D maybe TRBD1 (6 bases). Germline loops: CDR1 SGHTA, CDR2 FQGNSA. With 5 bases removed from V and 2 bases from J, the gap between germline ends came to 12 bases. This CDR3 region has 14 residues. The CDR3 reads CASSPGQRQETQYF. The CDR3 DNA follows: TGTGCCAGCAGCCCTGGACAGAGACAAGAGACCCAGTACTTC. Variable domain in full (rest from reference TRBV7-2 and TRBJ2-5): GAGVSQSPSNKVTEKGKDVELRCDPISGHTALYWYRQSLGQGLEFLIYFQGNSAPDKSGLPSDRFSAERTGGSVSTLTIQRTQQEDSAVYLCASSPGQRQETQYFGPGTRLLVL.

The chain combines TRBV6-6 with TRBJ1-1; TRBD1 might be the D (6 bases). Germline CDR1 reads MNHNY; CDR2 reads SVGAGI (reference sequence). The CDR3 sequence is 15 residues long. The V and J ends lost 7 bases and 5 bases respectively, with 20 bases between them. The CDR3: CASTAVGGGNTEAFF. CDR3 coding DNA: TGTGCCAGCACCGCTGTGGGAGGGGGTAATACTGAAGCTTTCTTT.

The rearrangement links TRBV11-3 to TRBJ2-2, with a tentative D call TRBD2 (7 bases). CDR3 size: 14 residues. The V end was cut by 5 bases, the J end by 6 bases, with 13 bases between. The germline V gene encodes CDR1 SGHNT and CDR2 YENEEA. The CDR3 DNA reads TGTGCCAGCAGCAGAGGGGGGGGAGCCGGGGAGCTGTTTTTT. Translation gives CASSRGGGAGELFF. Full variable domain (outside the CDR3, taken from reference TRBV11-3 and TRBJ2-2): EAGVVQSPRYKIIEKKQPVAFWCNPISGHNTLYWYLQNLGQGPELLIRYENEEAVDDSQLPKDRFSAERLKGVDSTLKIQPAELGDSAVYLCASSRGGGAGELFFGEGSRLTVL.

V and J are TRBV7-2 and TRBJ2-3; TRBD2 matches 13 bases. The CDR3 extends over 18 amino acids. Germline values: CDR1 SGHTA, CDR2 FQGNSA. V lost 3 bases and J lost 9; bases outside the gene matches: 15. In DNA form, the CDR3 reads TGTGCCAGCAGCTTGAGGGGCACTAGCGGGGGGGCCCCGGGGACGCAGTATTTT. Residues: CASSLRGTSGGAPGTQYF.

The chain joins TRBV6-5 to TRBJ1-4; D gene ambiguous. Per the germline V gene, CDR1 is MNHEY and CDR2 is SVGAGI. Between the trimmed V and J ends, which lost 6 bases and 0 bases, there was a span of 8 bases. This CDR3 has 14 residues. The CDR3 sequence is CASRTGTTNEKLFF. DNA for the CDR3: TGTGCCAGCAGAACCGGGACAACTAATGAAAAACTGTTTTTT.

This clone came up once. The chain recombines TRBV5-1 with TRBJ2-3, with 11 bases aligning to TRBD2. V was pared by 4 bases and J by 2 bases, with 6 bases of the junction left unmatched. CDR3 length equals 16 residues. The germline V gene encodes CDR1 SGHRS and CDR2 YFSETQ. CDR3 region: CASSSRTSGLTDTQYF. CDR3 DNA sequence: TGCGCCAGCAGCAGTAGGACTAGCGGGCTCACAGATACGCAGTATTTT.

J is TRBJ2-7 and V is TRBV27; unclear D gene. Trimming pared 4 bases from V and 4 bases from J, leaving 8 bases between. Per germline, CDR1 MNHEY and CDR2 SMNVEV (reference sequence). The CDR3 loop spans 12 amino acids. The CDR3 here is CASSSYPYEQYF. Here the CDR3 DNA reads TGTGCCAGCAGTTCTTATCCTTACGAGCAGTACTTC.

This rearrangement joins TRBV3-1 (or the pseudogene TRBV3-2) to TRBJ2-7, with TRBD1 matching 10 bases. The CDR3 runs 17 residues. Looked up from germline, CDR1 is LGHDT and CDR2 is YNNKEL (reference sequence). Trimming cost V 1 base and J 1 base; bases outside gene matches: 7. The CDR3 here is CASSQVLRDRGSYEQYF. CDR3 in DNA: TGTGCCAGCAGCCAAGTTCTCCGGGACAGGGGATCCTACGAGCAGTACTTC.

The gene calls are TRBV9 and TRBJ1-5, with 8 bases aligning to TRBD1. The V and J ends lost 3 bases and 3 bases, in that order; junction bases with no gene match: 2. The CDR3 consists of 14 residues. CDR1 is SGDLS, CDR2 YYNGEE, per germline. The CDR3 protein is CASSATGVNQPQHF. The CDR3 DNA sequence: TGTGCCAGCAGCGCGACAGGGGTCAATCAGCCCCAGCATTTT.

This clone appeared once. The chain couples TRBV6-2 or TRBV6-3 to TRBJ2-7; weak D call: TRBD1 (7 bases). V lost 2 bases and J lost 3, with 14 bases in between. The CDR3 has 15 amino acids. Germline CDR1 MNHEY, CDR2 SVGEGT. The CDR3 here is CASSYNQGGFYEQYF. The CDR3 nucleotides read TGTGCCAGCAGTTACAATCAGGGGGGTTTCTACGAGCAGTACTTC.

This chain joins TRBV9 and TRBJ1-3; 10 positions agree with TRBD1. Per germline, CDR1 SGDLS and CDR2 YYNGEE. The CDR3 is 16 residues long. With V trimmed by 3 bases and J by 2 bases, 5 bases remained unmatched. CDR3 sequence reads: CASSATGQGTGNTIYF. CDR3 bases: TGTGCCAGCAGCGCCACGGGACAGGGGACTGGAAACACCATATATTTT.

This sequence joins TRBV18 and TRBJ2-1; 7 bases are a match to TRBD2. After removal of 3 bases from V and 6 bases from J, the junction contained 8 bases not matched to a gene. CDR1 and CDR2 from the germline V gene are KGHSH and LQKENI. The CDR3 runs to 15 residues. The CDR3 nucleotides are TGTGCCAGCTCACCTTTAGCGGGTCCCGGCAATGAGCAGTTCTTC. Protein product: CASSPLAGPGNEQFF.

This chain links TRBV7-8 with TRBJ1-3; a weak D match, TRBD1 (6 bases). In germline, CDR1 is SGHVS, CDR2 FQNEAQ. This CDR3 has 18 residues. V lost 1 base, J lost 4 bases, and 20 bases lay in between. CDR3 sequence reads: CASSLESPGGLRGNTIYF. The CDR3 bases are TGTGCCAGCAGCTTAGAGTCCCCCGGGGGGCTAAGAGGAAACACCATATATTTT.

The V gene is TRBV7-4, the J gene TRBJ2-7; TRBD2 is a possible D gene (5 bases). Trimming removed 8 bases from V and 0 bases from J, with 17 bases in between. The CDR3 is made up of 15 amino acids. Per germline, CDR1 SGHVT and CDR2 SQSDAQ. The CDR3 region is CASVCGGRTSYEQYF. CDR3 nucleotide sequence: TGTGCCAGCGTTTGTGGAGGCCGTACCTCCTACGAGCAGTACTTC. Full variable domain (rest looked up from reference TRBV7-4 and TRBJ2-7): GAGVSQSPRYKVAKRGRDVALRCDSISGHVTLYWYRQTLGQGSEVLTYSQSDAQRDKSGRPSGRFSAERPERSVSTLKIQRTEQGDSAVYLCASVCGGRTSYEQYFGPGTRLTVT.

The chain employs TRBV10-2 and TRBJ2-7; 9 bases agree with TRBD2. Per germline, CDR1 WSHSY and CDR2 SAAADI. The CDR3 is made up of 15 amino acids. After removal of 2 bases from V and 2 bases from J, the junction contained 4 bases not matched to a gene. The CDR3 loop is CASSEVASGTYEQYF. DNA of the CDR3: TGCGCCAGCAGTGAGGTGGCTAGCGGGACCTACGAGCAGTACTTC.

The genes are TRBV29-1 and TRBJ2-1, with 9 bases lining up with TRBD2. The CDR3 has 13 residues. Germline-derived CDR1 and CDR2 are SQVTM and ANQGSEA. The V and J ends lost 0 bases and 13 bases, in that order; junction bases with no gene match: 7. The CDR3 region is CSVEDLGGGVQFF. Written as DNA, the CDR3 is TGCAGCGTTGAAGATTTAGGCGGGGGGGTTCAGTTCTTC.

CDR3 nucleotide sequence: TGTGCCAGCAGGACGGGACAGGGACTCTCTGGGGCCAACGTCCTGACTTTC. Amino acid sequence: CASRTGQGLSGANVLTF. The chain carries TRBV7-8 and TRBJ2-6; TRBD1 agrees at 9 bases. The CDR3 has 17 residues. Germline lookup yields CDR1 SGHVS and CDR2 FQNEAQ. V lost 6 bases to trimming and J lost 0 bases; unmatched junction nucleotides: 6.

This clone was seen a single time. The chain recombines TRBV10-1 with TRBJ2-2; D not resolved. There are 16 residues in the CDR3. V was clipped by 2 bases and J by 1 base, with 11 bases between them. The germline gives CDR1 WNHNN, CDR2 SYGVQD (reference sequence). The CDR3 DNA reads TGCGCCAGCAGTGAGCCTAGGTCGGGGAACACCGGGGAGCTGTTTTTT. This translates into CASSEPRSGNTGELFF.

The chain recombines TRBV24-1 with TRBJ2-3; 7 nucleotides align to TRBD2. Germline lookup yields CDR1 KGHDR and CDR2 SFDVKD. Trimming at V came to 3 bases and at J to 1 base, leaving 0 bases not matched to a gene. This CDR3 region has 14 residues. The CDR3 loop is CATSDAGGTDTQYF. The CDR3 DNA sequence: TGTGCCACCAGTGATGCGGGGGGCACAGATACGCAGTATTTT.

CDR3: CASSRGSTPNTQYF. The CDR3 DNA follows: TGTGCCAGCAGTCGAGGGTCTACCCCGAATACGCAGTATTTT. This chain uses TRBV6-5 with TRBJ2-3; a weak D match, TRBD2 (5 bases). This CDR3 comprises 14 residues. The V end lost 5 bases, the J end lost 7 bases, and 16 bases lay between the germline ends. CDR1 is MNHEY, CDR2 SVGAGI, per germline.

The chain employs TRBV5-1 and TRBJ2-3; TRBD2 agrees at 11 bases. The CDR3 has 15 amino acids. Trimming took 2 bases from V and 3 from J; bases not matched to a gene: 2. The germline CDR1 and CDR2 sequences are SGHRS and YFSETQ. The CDR3 region has the DNA TGCGCCAGCAGCTTATTAGCGGGGGGGACAGATACGCAGTATTTT. It is translated as CASSLLAGGTDTQYF.